This T cell receptor beta chain was identified during a study of blood T cells in healthy people across ages (dated by TCRdb to the mid-2010s). The study in broad terms: Template switching captured roughly one uniquely barcoded TCR beta cDNA molecule per two T cells in model experiments. To track age-related changes in TCR beta repertoire diversity, the study relied on deep sequencing normalized with unique cDNA molecular identifiers. Donors were grouped into four age groups: young (average roughly 17 years), middle-aged (about 38), aged (around 60) and long-lived (less than 85). Donors of different ages were randomly distributed across sequencing lanes to avoid experimental bias. The study analyzed two additional independent replicas of 1 million unique cDNA reads from the same blood draw for two donors, one aged 18 to 30 and one aged 80 or older.

The 35 to 40 donors, aged 6 to 90 years, were systemically healthy Caucasian individuals from Russia. Each donor gave about 9.8 milliliters of peripheral blood, drawn into EDTA-treated Vacutainer tubes. Ficoll-Paque density-gradient centrifugation was used to isolate PBMCs, with at least 6 million per sample. Trizol reagent was used to extract total RNA from PBMCs, with at least 5 micrograms per sample. The percentages of naive CD45RAhigh/CD27high T cells were determined by flow cytometry on a PBMC aliquot from every donor. Summary of the overall study and its limitations: Compared with the aged group, the long-lived group had more naive CD4+ T cells, fewer expanded clones and increased TCR diversity, suggesting age selection. Observed TCR beta diversity per million T cells fell roughly linearly with age, and a significant reduction was already apparent by age about 36. Conclusive comparison of naive and antigen-experienced compartments was prevented by the profiling of bulk unsorted PBMCs. The CMV infection status of donors was not known, potentially confounding age-related changes in expanded clonotypes. There was a strong correlation between observed TCR beta diversity and the percentage of naive T cells measured by flow cytometry. Estimates of total diversity from one million sequenced T cells were regarded as lower bounds and underestimates.

The CDR3 spans 15 residues, from the cysteine through the phenylalanine. Only CDR3 DNA remains: 45 bases, in frame from the first base. CDR1 and CDR2, per the germline V gene (reference sequence), are SEHNR and FQNEAQ. Trimming removed 1 base from V and 10 bases from J; the gene matches leave 6 bases unexplained. Library preparation employed 5' RACE. The sequencer listed for this sample is Illumina HiSeq 2500. A second roughly 6 to 12 cycle PCR used a sample-barcoded 5' primer and a J-beta primer mix. A unique molecular identifier was introduced onto each TCR beta cDNA molecule by a template-switch 5' adaptor carrying 12 random nucleotides. Each sample yielded at least 3 million CDR3-containing paired-end reads. First-strand cDNA was synthesized from all RNA with the Mint cDNA synthesis kit, primed by a TRBC-specific oligonucleotide. After uracil-DNA glycosylase treatment, a first 18-cycle PCR used universal primers M1SS and BC2_uni_R on all cDNA. In the authors' own workflow: For normalization, 1 million high-quality reads, each with a distinct molecular identifier, were randomly selected from each sample. Instead of being binned into consensus sequences, reads that shared molecular identifiers were thrown out. CDR3 identification, clonotype clustering and error correction used MiTCR with a Q25 quality threshold and the strictest error-elimination algorithm. A nonparametric unseen species model using Euler transformation provided a lower-bound estimate of total TCR beta diversity. The public reads were reanalyzed by TCRdb: fastp trimming at Q25, MiXCR alignment, in-frame beta chains only. For every CDR3 protein sequence, its rows merge into one entry that carries the most common genes and DNA. The authors' filters were not applied to this entry. The sample data list a few hundred thousand distinct CDR3 sequences, and 27% of these were observed just once. 25% to 30% of the sample belongs to the ten largest clones.

This clonotype has just a few counts. Its cognate antigen has yet to be identified. Qualities for individual bases were not recorded, and no much larger clone is one base off. The TCR was taken from an older woman in good health. Sequencing was carried out using blood. The receptor chain draws on TRBV7-9 and TRBJ1-4; 10 bases in between match TRBD1. The nucleotide sequence is TGTGCCAGCAGCTTAGGGACAGGGGGGATCGGAAAACTGTTTTTT. Its protein product is CASSLGTGGIGKLFF. When the CDR3 is completed using the reference TRBV7-9 and TRBJ1-4 genes on either side, the full variable domain is DTGVSQNPRHKITKRGQNVTFRCDPISEHNRLYWYRQTLGQGPEFLTYFQNEAQLEKSRLLSDRFSAERPKGSFSTLEIQRTEQGDSAMYLCASSLGTGGIGKLFFGSGTQLSVL.